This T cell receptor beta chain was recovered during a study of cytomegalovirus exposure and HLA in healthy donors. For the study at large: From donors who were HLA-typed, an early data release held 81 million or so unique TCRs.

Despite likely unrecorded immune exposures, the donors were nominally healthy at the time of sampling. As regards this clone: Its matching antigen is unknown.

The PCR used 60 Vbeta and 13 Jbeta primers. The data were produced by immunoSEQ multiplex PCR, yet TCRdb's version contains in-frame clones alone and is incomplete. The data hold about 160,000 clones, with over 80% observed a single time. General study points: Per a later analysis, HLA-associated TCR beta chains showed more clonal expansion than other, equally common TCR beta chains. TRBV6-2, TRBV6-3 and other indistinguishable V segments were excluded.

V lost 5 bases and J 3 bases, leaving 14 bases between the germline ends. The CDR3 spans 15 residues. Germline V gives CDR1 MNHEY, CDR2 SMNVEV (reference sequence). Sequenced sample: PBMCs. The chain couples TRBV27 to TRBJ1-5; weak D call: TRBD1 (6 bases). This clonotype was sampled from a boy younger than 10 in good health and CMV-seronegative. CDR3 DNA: TGTGCCAGCAGTCATCGGCCAGGGGTCAATCAGCCCCAGCATTTT. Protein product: CASSHRPGVNQPQHF.